Following are 13 T cell receptor beta chains from one sample sequenced in a study of regulatory T cells in long-lasting Graves disease. Time point noted: persistent/refractory GD, antithyroid drugs over 5 years with positive TRAb. After RNA was extracted from PBMCs, the TCR library was made from it. Construction of the TCR beta libraries employed iRepertoire HTBI primers in conjunction with Arm-PCR of CDR3 regions. Using its own MiXCR run on the multiplex PCR reads, TCRdb lists one record per CDR3 protein. The profile covers over 300,000 distinct CDR3 sequences, with around 20% appearing a single time and over 25% taken by the ten largest. Sequencing used peripheral blood mononuclear cells (PBMCs), obtained when the disease was refractory, from a patient treated with antithyroid drugs. The receptors originated from a female donor with Graves disease.

In this sample, this clonotype turned up many times. DNA for the CDR3: TGTGCCAGCAGGGACATGGGTAATCAGCCCCAGCATTTT. Amino acid sequence: CASRDMGNQPQHF. The chain uses TRBV28 and TRBJ1-5; perhaps TRBD1 as D (5 bases). Trimming took 6 bases from V and 4 from J, leaving 10 bases between them. The V gene's germline CDR1 is MDHEN and CDR2 SYDVKM. The CDR3 runs 13 residues.

This clonotype was seen ten or more times. V usage is TRBV28 and J usage is TRBJ2-7; TRBD2 agrees at 9 bases. Per the germline V gene, CDR1 is MDHEN and CDR2 is SYDVKM. CDR3 length: 14 amino acids. V dropped 2 bases and J dropped 6; count of bases not matched to a gene: 5. This CDR3 is CASSLAGGPSEQYF. The DNA for the CDR3 is TGTGCCAGCAGTTTAGCGGGAGGGCCATCCGAGCAGTACTTC. Combining the CDR3 with reference TRBV28 and TRBJ2-7 gives the whole variable domain DVKVTQSSRYLVKRTGEKVFLECVQDMDHENMFWYRQDPGLGLRLIYFSYDVKMKEKGDIPEGYSVSREKKERFSLILESASTNQTSMYLCASSLAGGPSEQYFGPGTRLTVT.

This sequence joins TRBV28 and TRBJ2-7; tentatively, D is TRBD1 (5 bases). The V gene lost 4 bases and the J gene lost 2 bases, with 18 bases spanning the gap. Germline V gene sequence: CDR1 MDHEN, CDR2 SYDVKM. The CDR3 has 16 amino acids. CDR3 bases: TGTGCCAGCAGTTCCCTAACCTGGGGCAGAACCTACGAGCAGTACTTC. Residues: CASSSLTWGRTYEQYF.

This clonotype was counted a few times. The rearrangement uses TRBV5-6 and TRBJ1-5; no firm D call. Trimming pared 2 bases from V and 4 bases from J, leaving 10 bases between. This CDR3 has 14 residues. Germline loops: CDR1 SGHDT, CDR2 YYEEEE. DNA for the CDR3: TGTGCCAGCAGCTTCGGCCTGACTAATCAGCCCCAGCATTTT. Protein: CASSFGLTNQPQHF.

The rearrangement links TRBV11-2 to TRBJ2-2, with 8 nucleotides matching TRBD2. V lost 6 bases and J lost 5; bases outside the gene matches: 11. CDR1 and CDR2 from the germline V gene are SGHAT and FQNNGV. This CDR3 spans 16 amino acids. Here the CDR3 reads CASRPDRGGITGELFF. The CDR3 nucleotides are TGTGCCAGCAGACCAGACCGGGGGGGCATTACCGGGGAGCTGTTTTTT. The variable domain in full, with the rest retrieved from reference TRBV11-2 and TRBJ2-2, is EAGVAQSPRYKIIEKRQSVAFWCNPISGHATLYWYQQILGQGPKLLIQFQNNGVVDDSQLPKDRFSAERLKGVDSTLKIQPAKLEDSAVYLCASRPDRGGITGELFFGEGSRLTVL.

This clonotype was seen a handful of times. The J gene is TRBJ2-2, the V gene TRBV3-1; the match to TRBD1 covers 8 bases. The germline gives CDR1 LGHDT, CDR2 YNNKEL (reference sequence). This CDR3 has 17 residues. The J segment lost 3 bases and the V segment lost 1 base, leaving 7 bases of the junction unmatched. Here the CDR3 reads CASSQVRTGSHTGELFF. CDR3 nucleotides: TGTGCCAGCAGCCAAGTTCGGACAGGGTCTCACACCGGGGAGCTGTTTTTT.

Many counts were recorded for this clonotype. The V call is TRBV12-3 or TRBV12-4, the J call TRBJ2-2; D ambiguous. This CDR3 has 11 amino acids. Trimming shortened V by 6 bases and J by 7 bases, and 6 bases separated the two germline ends. In DNA, the CDR3 is TGTGCCAGCAGCTTCCGCGGGGAGCTGTTTTTT. Amino acid sequence: CASSFRGELFF.

This clonotype has just a few counts. The rearrangement joins TRBV20-1 to TRBJ1-5; unclear D gene. From germline, CDR1 is DFQATT and CDR2 SNEGSKA (reference sequence). The V gene lost 7 bases and the J gene lost 3 bases, with 13 bases spanning the gap. This CDR3 is 13 amino acids long. The CDR3 DNA reads TGCAGTGGGATTTTCGGGCCCAATCAGCCCCAGCATTTT. Amino acids: CSGIFGPNQPQHF.

This clonotype was seen repeatedly, ten times or more. The chain combines TRBV11-2 with TRBJ1-2; 7 bases match TRBD1. J was trimmed by 4 bases and V by 1 base; bases with no gene match: 6. Germline CDR1 is SGHAT and CDR2 is FQNNGV. The CDR3 totals 15 residues. CDR3 loop: CASSLGQPGGYGYTF. The CDR3 region has the DNA TGTGCCAGCAGCTTAGGTCAGCCAGGGGGCTATGGCTACACCTTC.

This clonotype was observed at least ten times. This rearrangement joins TRBV4-3 to TRBJ1-2; tentative D call: TRBD1 (5 bases). Trimming removed 0 bases from V and 6 bases from J, with 17 bases in between. The CDR3 runs to 16 residues. From germline, CDR1 is LGHNA and CDR2 YSLEER. DNA of the CDR3: TGCGCCAGCAGCCAAGATGGGGCAGGGCGAAAAAATGGCTACACCTTC. Protein sequence: CASSQDGAGRKNGYTF.

This clonotype was recorded many times. V gene TRBV5-1 combines with J gene TRBJ2-2; D not certain. V was shortened by 4 bases and J by 2 bases, with 6 bases between the two germline ends. CDR3 length equals 13 residues. The germline V gene encodes CDR1 SGHRS and CDR2 YFSETQ. CDR3 loop: CASSIHNTGELFF. Here the CDR3 DNA reads TGCGCCAGCAGCATCCATAACACCGGGGAGCTGTTTTTT.

Only a few counts were recorded for this clonotype. This chain joins TRBV5-1 and TRBJ2-5; D may correspond to TRBD1 or TRBD2 (5 bases each). The CDR3 covers 15 residues. V dropped 0 bases and J dropped 4 bases, with 13 bases sitting between them. Per the germline V gene, CDR1 is SGHRS and CDR2 is YFSETQ. The CDR3 reads CASSLAGAAGETQYF. For the CDR3, the DNA is TGCGCCAGCAGCTTGGCCGGGGCAGCAGGAGAGACCCAGTACTTC.

The genes are TRBV29-1 and TRBJ1-2, with D maybe TRBD1 (6 bases). CDR1 and CDR2 (germline): SQVTM, ANQGSEA. The V end was cut by 3 bases, the J end by 4 bases, with 15 bases between. The CDR3 is made up of 14 amino acids. The CDR3: CSVEPQGNPYGYTF. The DNA of the CDR3 is TGCAGCGTTGAGCCCCAGGGGAACCCCTATGGCTACACCTTC.